These 15 T cell receptor beta chains came from one sample sequenced in a study of cytomegalovirus exposure and HLA in healthy donors. It was with 60 Vbeta and 13 Jbeta primers that the PCR ran. Profiled with immunoSEQ multiplex PCR; TCRdb holds only in-frame clones, not every one. The sample carries 170,000 or so clones, 77% recorded once. The sample taken for sequencing was PBMCs. The receptor source for this set is a woman aged 25 to 39 in good health and CMV-seropositive.

The chain carries TRBV28 and TRBJ2-3; 9 bases map to TRBD2. Germline trimming cut 4 bases from V and 9 bases from J; bases unmatched to any gene: 14. Germline V CDR1 and CDR2: MDHEN, SYDVKM. CDR3 length equals 16 residues. In DNA form, the CDR3 reads TGTGCCAGCAGTTCCCTAGCGGGAAACTCAGATCCCACGCAGTATTTT. Translating gives CASSSLAGNSDPTQYF.

The chain joins TRBV28 to TRBJ1-3; D uncertain. This CDR3 is 14 amino acids long. The ends were cut back, 2 bases at V and 0 bases at J, with 5 bases in the middle. Germline-derived CDR1 and CDR2 are MDHEN and SYDVKM. As DNA, the CDR3 is TGTGCCAGCAGTTTACCAAACTCTGGAAACACCATATATTTT. Its protein is CASSLPNSGNTIYF. Full variable domain (missing parts from reference TRBV28 and TRBJ1-3): DVKVTQSSRYLVKRTGEKVFLECVQDMDHENMFWYRQDPGLGLRLIYFSYDVKMKEKGDIPEGYSVSREKKERFSLILESASTNQTSMYLCASSLPNSGNTIYFGEGSWLTVV.

This clone has just a few counts. The rearrangement links TRBV28 to TRBJ1-2; 8 bases line up with TRBD1. The CDR3 spans 15 residues. The germline CDR1 and CDR2 sequences are MDHEN and SYDVKM. Losses at the gene ends were 1 base for V and 5 bases for J; bases not matched to a gene: 6. In DNA form, the CDR3 reads TGTGCCAGCAGTTTATATCGGACAGGGAGTTATGGCTACACCTTC. It yields the protein CASSLYRTGSYGYTF.

In this sample, this clone turned up a few times. The chain employs TRBV27 and TRBJ2-1; 9 bases line up with TRBD1. Per the germline V gene, CDR1 is MNHEY and CDR2 is SMNVEV (reference sequence). The CDR3 spans 15 residues. Unmatched junction bases numbered 4, after V lost 6 bases and J lost 1 base. The CDR3 reads CASSFGTGSYNEQFF. CDR3 DNA sequence: TGTGCCAGCAGCTTCGGGACAGGGTCCTACAATGAGCAGTTCTTC.

J is TRBJ2-7 and V is TRBV4-1, with 8 positions matching TRBD1. Germline V lookup: CDR1 MGHRA, CDR2 YSYEKL. The CDR3 extends over 13 amino acids. Trimming at V came to 4 bases and at J to 6 bases, leaving 5 bases not matched to a gene. The CDR3 coding sequence is TGCGCCAGCAGCCCCAGGGGGCAACCCGAGCAGTACTTC. The encoded protein is CASSPRGQPEQYF.

The genes are TRBV10-3 and TRBJ2-1; possibly TRBD1 for D (6 bases). Germline values: CDR1 ENHRY, CDR2 SYGVKD. V lost 6 bases to trimming and J lost 2 bases, with 11 bases between them. This CDR3 comprises 14 residues. The DNA for the CDR3 is TGTGCCATCAGCGCGACAGGACCCTACAATGAGCAGTTCTTC. Translated: CAISATGPYNEQFF.

V is TRBV4-2 and J is TRBJ1-2; D gene unclear. CDR1 and CDR2 (germline): LGHNA, YNFKEQ. This CDR3 has 15 amino acids. V lost 0 bases to trimming and J lost 4 bases, with 12 bases between them. CDR3 loop: CASSQDRGLSYGYTF. The CDR3 bases are TGTGCCAGCAGCCAAGATCGCGGACTTTCCTATGGCTACACCTTC.

The rearrangement links TRBV28 to TRBJ2-3; 7 nucleotides agree with TRBD1. Germline CDR1 MDHEN, CDR2 SYDVKM. The CDR3 is made up of 16 amino acids. The V segment lost 3 bases and the J segment 3 bases; nucleotides outside the gene matches: 9. The CDR3 region is CASSFSGQRPTDTQYF. CDR3 bases: TGTGCCAGCAGTTTTTCGGGACAGCGACCGACAGATACGCAGTATTTT.

J is TRBJ1-3 and V is TRBV10-3; D gene uncertain. CDR1 is ENHRY and CDR2 is SYGVKD in the germline V gene. V lost 0 bases to trimming and J lost 10 bases, with 16 bases between them. CDR3 length: 15 amino acids. CDR3 DNA sequence: TGTGCCATCAGTGAGTCTTCGGCGCAGGCTGAAACCATATATTTT. It encodes CAISESSAQAETIYF.

This rearrangement joins TRBV2 to TRBJ1-2; D is undetermined. Trimming stripped 0 bases from V and 5 bases from J, with 4 bases between. CDR1 is SNHLY, CDR2 FYNNEI, per germline. CDR3 size: 12 residues. CDR3 nucleotide sequence: TGTGCCAGCAGTGAAGCTATGTATGGCTACACCTTC. Translated, it gives CASSEAMYGYTF. The complete variable domain, with remaining parts taken from reference TRBV2 and TRBJ1-2, reads EPEVTQTPSHQVTQMGQEVILRCVPISNHLYFYWYRQILGQKVEFLVSFYNNEISEKSEIFDDQFSVERPDGSNFTLKIRSTKLEDSAMYFCASSEAMYGYTFGSGTRLTVV.

This clone has only one observation. V usage is TRBV7-2 and J usage is TRBJ1-5, with D unclear. The CDR3 contains 16 residues. Germline values: CDR1 SGHTA, CDR2 FQGNSA. V gave up 1 base and J gave up 3 bases, with 13 bases separating them. The CDR3 DNA follows: TGTGCCAGCAGCTTAGACCGGGGATTCGTCAATCAGCCCCAGCATTTT. Translated, it gives CASSLDRGFVNQPQHF.

This sequence joins TRBV7-7 and TRBJ2-5, with 15 bases matching TRBD2. This CDR3 spans 16 amino acids. The germline CDR1 and CDR2 sequences are SSHAT and FNYEAQ (reference sequence). V shed 4 bases, J shed 3 bases, and the junction held 3 bases outside the gene matches. CDR3 amino acids: CASSYGLAGGEETQYF. For the CDR3, the DNA is TGTGCCAGCAGCTACGGACTAGCGGGAGGGGAAGAGACCCAGTACTTC.

This clone was counted a few times. J is TRBJ2-1 and V is TRBV7-2, with 8 bases lining up with TRBD2. Germline V gene lookup returns CDR1 SGHTA and CDR2 FQGNSA. V shed 5 bases, J shed 4 bases, and the junction held 10 bases outside the gene matches. The CDR3 is made up of 16 amino acids. The CDR3 sequence: CASSPLTSGPYNEQFF. The DNA of the CDR3 is TGTGCCAGCAGCCCCCTCACTAGCGGCCCTTACAATGAGCAGTTCTTC.

In this sample, this clone turned up once. The chain carries TRBV4-3 and TRBJ1-1; no clear D. This CDR3 has 13 amino acids. Trimming removed 0 bases from V and 11 bases from J, with 13 bases in between. In germline, CDR1 is LGHNA, CDR2 YSLEER. In nucleotides, the CDR3 is TGCGCCAGCAGCCAAGACGTAAGAGGGAAGGCTTTCTTT. This encodes CASSQDVRGKAFF.

The genes are TRBV28 and TRBJ1-2, with D possibly matching TRBD1 (6 bases). This CDR3 has 15 residues. With 1 base removed from V and 4 bases from J, the gap between germline ends came to 13 bases. From germline, CDR1 is MDHEN and CDR2 SYDVKM. CDR3 DNA: TGTGCCAGCAGTTTATACTACAGGGAACTCTATGGCTACACCTTC. Residues: CASSLYYRELYGYTF.